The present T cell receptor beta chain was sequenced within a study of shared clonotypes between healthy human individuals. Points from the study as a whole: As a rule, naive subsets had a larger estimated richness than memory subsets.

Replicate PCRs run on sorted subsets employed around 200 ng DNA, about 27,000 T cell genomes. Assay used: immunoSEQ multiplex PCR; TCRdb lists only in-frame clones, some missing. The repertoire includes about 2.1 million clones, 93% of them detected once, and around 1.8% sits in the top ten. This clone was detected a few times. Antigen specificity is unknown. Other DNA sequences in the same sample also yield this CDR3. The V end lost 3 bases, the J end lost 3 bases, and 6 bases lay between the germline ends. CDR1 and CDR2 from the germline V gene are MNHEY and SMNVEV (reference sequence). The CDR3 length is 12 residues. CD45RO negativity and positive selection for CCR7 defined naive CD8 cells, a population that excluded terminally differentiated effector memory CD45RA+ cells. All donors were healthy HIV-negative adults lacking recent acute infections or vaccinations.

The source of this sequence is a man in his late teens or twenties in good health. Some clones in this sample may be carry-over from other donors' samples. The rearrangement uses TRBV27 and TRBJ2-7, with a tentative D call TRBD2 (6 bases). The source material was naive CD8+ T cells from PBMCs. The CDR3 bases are TGTGCCAGCAGTTTGGGAGGCTACGAGCAGTACTTC. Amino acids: CASSLGGYEQYF.